The 22 T cell receptor beta chains below were found in one sample sequenced in a study of cytomegalovirus exposure and HLA in healthy donors. Primers: 60 Vbeta forward and 13 Jbeta reverse. Clones were sequenced by immunoSEQ multiplex PCR, and TCRdb holds only the in-frame ones, with some missing. Its clone listing holds about 79,000 clones. Sequenced input: PBMCs. The receptors were sampled from a man aged 25 to 40 in good health and CMV-seronegative.

V is TRBV28 and J is TRBJ1-2; D ambiguous. V was cut by 7 bases and J by 5 bases, with 17 bases left in between. The CDR3 runs 14 residues. From germline, CDR1 is MDHEN and CDR2 SYDVKM. As DNA, the CDR3 is TGTGCCAGCATCCCTCGGGATGAAGTATATGGCTACACCTTC. It encodes CASIPRDEVYGYTF.

The chain carries TRBV4-1 and TRBJ2-1, with 7 bases matching TRBD2. V dropped 4 bases and J dropped 0; count of bases not matched to a gene: 15. From germline, CDR1 is MGHRA and CDR2 YSYEKL. The CDR3 totals 19 residues. The CDR3: CASSPGGVAGSSSYNEQFF. CDR3 sequence (DNA): TGCGCCAGCAGCCCCGGAGGGGTAGCGGGCTCGAGCTCCTACAATGAGCAGTTCTTC.

The chain combines TRBV6-5 with TRBJ2-3, with TRBD1 matching 7 bases. CDR1 MNHEY and CDR2 SVGAGI come from the germline V gene. The CDR3 is made up of 13 amino acids. The trim removed 6 bases at V and 7 bases at J, leaving 7 bases unmatched. The CDR3 DNA reads TGTGCCAGCAGCCTCCGACAGGGAAATACGCAGTATTTT. Encoded protein: CASSLRQGNTQYF.

V usage is TRBV11-3 and J usage is TRBJ2-1, with D uncertain. The CDR3 covers 15 residues. Germline CDR1 SGHNT, CDR2 YENEEA. V was pared by 5 bases and J by 1 base, with 12 bases between. DNA for the CDR3: TGTGCCAGCAGCCCCACCTGGAGTTCCTACAATGAGCAGTTCTTC. Translating it yields CASSPTWSSYNEQFF.

The chain joins TRBV6-5 to TRBJ2-2; TRBD1 agrees at 9 bases. Germline CDR1 and CDR2: MNHEY and SVGAGI. The CDR3 totals 15 residues. The V segment lost 4 bases and the J segment 2 bases; nucleotides outside the gene matches: 2. The CDR3 here is CASSWTGVNTGELFF. The CDR3 region has the DNA TGTGCCAGCAGTTGGACAGGGGTAAACACCGGGGAGCTGTTTTTT.

The chain uses TRBV4-2 and TRBJ2-2; TRBD1 is a possible D gene (7 bases). Germline V lookup: CDR1 LGHNA, CDR2 YNFKEQ. This CDR3 has 15 residues. V was cut by 5 bases and J by 6 bases, with 16 bases left in between. The CDR3 loop reads CASSSRGVVAGELFF. The CDR3 DNA sequence: TGTGCCAGCAGCTCCAGGGGGGTGGTAGCCGGGGAGCTGTTTTTT.

This chain links TRBV5-1 with TRBJ2-1; 8 bases match TRBD2. Germline trimming cut 5 bases from V and 4 bases from J; bases unmatched to any gene: 8. CDR1 and CDR2 (germline): SGHRS, YFSETQ. The CDR3 totals 15 residues. The CDR3 DNA is TGCGCCAGCAGGGCGGGACTAGACGAATACAATGAGCAGTTCTTC. This sequence encodes CASRAGLDEYNEQFF.

The CDR3 DNA is TGCGCCAGCAGCCAGTACCTAGGGACAGACACCGGGGAGCTGTTTTTT. It encodes CASSQYLGTDTGELFF. The chain uses TRBV5-1 and TRBJ2-2; TRBD1 aligns across 7 bases. The V segment lost 4 bases and the J segment 3 bases; nucleotides outside the gene matches: 9. The CDR3 has 16 amino acids. Germline V gene data show CDR1 as SGHRS and CDR2 as YFSETQ.

The chain joins TRBV4-1 to TRBJ1-4; 8 bases are shared with TRBD1. The germline V gene encodes CDR1 MGHRA and CDR2 YSYEKL. This CDR3 is 15 amino acids long. J lost 13 bases, V lost 4 bases, and 14 bases had no gene match. CDR3 in DNA: TGCGCCAGCAGCCGAACCGAGACAGGGGTCAGTAGACTGTTTTTT. Residues: CASSRTETGVSRLFF.

This chain joins TRBV4-3 and TRBJ2-5; 10 bases line up with TRBD2. The germline gives CDR1 LGHNA, CDR2 YSLEER. This CDR3 spans 16 amino acids. J gave up 13 bases and V 1 base, and 15 bases lay outside the gene matches. The CDR3 region has the DNA TGCGCCAGCAGCCAAGGAATTGGGACTAGCGATCCCCCGCGGTACTTC. Its protein is CASSQGIGTSDPPRYF.

This chain connects TRBV5-1 to TRBJ1-1, with 9 bases lining up with TRBD1. V shed 4 bases, J shed 11 bases, and the junction held 12 bases outside the gene matches. The CDR3 consists of 14 residues. Germline CDR1 is SGHRS and CDR2 is YFSETQ. Written as DNA, the CDR3 is TGCGCCAGCAGCCTGGTACAGGGGGCGCGGCGGGCTTTCTTT. Its protein product is CASSLVQGARRAFF.

The chain is built from TRBV6-1 and TRBJ2-7; D unclear. The CDR3 consists of 13 residues. V was cut by 1 base and J by 2 bases, with 6 bases left in between. Germline V gene data show CDR1 as MNHNS and CDR2 as SASEGT. CDR3 DNA: TGTGCCAGCAGTGAAGTGGGCACCTACGAGCAGTACTTC. This gives the protein CASSEVGTYEQYF.

V gene TRBV27 combines with J gene TRBJ2-7; D is possibly TRBD2 (6 bases). The CDR3 is 18 residues long. Germline CDR1 and CDR2: MNHEY and SMNVEV (reference sequence). V was shortened by 6 bases and J by 1 base, with 25 bases between the two germline ends. The CDR3 sequence: CASRRFGPGTPGSYEQYF. CDR3 bases: TGTGCCAGCAGACGATTTGGACCCGGGACTCCAGGATCCTACGAGCAGTACTTC.

The chain couples TRBV5-6 to TRBJ2-3; 7 nucleotides agree with TRBD1. Germline assignment: CDR1 SGHDT and CDR2 YYEEEE. The V gene end was trimmed by 4 bases and the J gene end by 2 bases; junction bases not matched to a gene: 4. The CDR3 loop spans 14 amino acids. CDR3 amino acids: CASSPGQPTDTQYF. CDR3 DNA sequence: TGTGCCAGCAGCCCGGGACAGCCCACAGATACGCAGTATTTT.

CDR3 protein: CASSSTGFADTQYF. Here the CDR3 DNA reads TGTGCCAGCAGCTCGACAGGGTTCGCAGATACGCAGTATTTT. V gene TRBV7-2 combines with J gene TRBJ2-3; TRBD1 aligns across 7 bases. CDR3 length equals 14 residues. CDR1 and CDR2 (germline): SGHTA, FQGNSA. V trimming: 4 bases; J trimming: 4 bases; junction bases outside the gene matches: 5.

The chain joins TRBV9 to TRBJ2-3; weak D call: TRBD2 (6 bases). Looked up from germline, CDR1 is SGDLS and CDR2 is YYNGEE. This CDR3 region has 15 residues. The V gene lost 0 bases and the J gene lost 3 bases, with 11 bases spanning the gap. The CDR3 is CASSVAGVRTDTQYF. The CDR3, as DNA: TGTGCCAGCAGCGTAGCGGGAGTCAGGACAGATACGCAGTATTTT.

The J gene is TRBJ1-6, the V gene TRBV7-9; TRBD1 matches 9 bases. Germline CDR1 is SEHNR and CDR2 is FQNEAQ (reference sequence). V lost 1 base to trimming and J lost 8 bases; unmatched junction nucleotides: 3. CDR3 length equals 15 residues. In nucleotides, the CDR3 is TGTGCCAGCAGCTTAGAGACAGGGGGATATTCACCCCTCCACTTT. This sequence encodes CASSLETGGYSPLHF.

V is TRBV7-9 and J is TRBJ2-7; 9 bases map to TRBD1. Germline-derived CDR1 and CDR2 are SEHNR and FQNEAQ (reference sequence). The CDR3 contains 17 residues. The junction had 16 bases not matched to a gene; V was cut back by 5 bases and J by 5 bases. The CDR3 region is CASSRARFGQGSDEQYF. The CDR3 DNA sequence: TGTGCCAGCAGCCGAGCTAGGTTCGGACAGGGGAGCGACGAGCAGTACTTC.

This rearrangement joins TRBV9 to TRBJ2-1; D is unresolved. This CDR3 has 13 residues. The germline V gene encodes CDR1 SGDLS and CDR2 YYNGEE. V gave up 4 bases and J gave up 0 bases, with 5 bases separating them. The CDR3 is CASSSNSYNEQFF. CDR3 DNA: TGTGCCAGCAGCTCAAACTCCTACAATGAGCAGTTCTTC.

This sequence joins TRBV4-2 and TRBJ2-7, with 7 bases identical to TRBD1. Trimming removed 2 bases from V and 3 bases from J; junction bases left unmatched: 4. The germline gives CDR1 LGHNA, CDR2 YNFKEQ. The CDR3 contains 14 residues. In nucleotides, the CDR3 is TGTGCCAGCAGCCAACCGACAGGGATCTACGAGCAGTACTTC. Its protein is CASSQPTGIYEQYF.

The V and J genes are TRBV6-5 and TRBJ1-2; 8 bases fit TRBD1. The CDR3 loop spans 13 amino acids. Trimming at V came to 6 bases and at J to 4 bases, leaving 4 bases not matched to a gene. Germline V gene sequence: CDR1 MNHEY, CDR2 SVGAGI. CDR3 sequence: CASSRQGFYGYTF. CDR3 in DNA: TGTGCCAGCAGCCGACAGGGGTTCTATGGCTACACCTTC.

The chain couples TRBV2 to TRBJ2-5; 8 positions match TRBD2. J gave up 5 bases and V 11 bases, and 7 bases lay outside the gene matches. Germline values: CDR1 SNHLY, CDR2 FYNNEI. This CDR3 comprises 12 residues. The CDR3 protein is CAGREGQETQYF. The CDR3, as DNA: TGTGCCGGCCGGGAGGGGCAGGAGACCCAGTACTTC.